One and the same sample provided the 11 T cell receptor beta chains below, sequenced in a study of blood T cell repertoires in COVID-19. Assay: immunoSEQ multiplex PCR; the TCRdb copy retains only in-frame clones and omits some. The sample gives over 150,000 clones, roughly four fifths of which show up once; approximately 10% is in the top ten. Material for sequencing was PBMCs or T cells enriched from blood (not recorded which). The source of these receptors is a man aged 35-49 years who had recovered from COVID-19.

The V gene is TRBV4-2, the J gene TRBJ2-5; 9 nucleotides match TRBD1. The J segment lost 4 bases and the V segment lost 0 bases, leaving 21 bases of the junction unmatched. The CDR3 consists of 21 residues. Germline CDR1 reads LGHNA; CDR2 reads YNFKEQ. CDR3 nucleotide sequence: TGTGCCAGCAGCCAAGATTCCTGGTATTACTCGACAGGGGGGAAGGGAGAGACCCAGTACTTC. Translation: CASSQDSWYYSTGGKGETQYF.

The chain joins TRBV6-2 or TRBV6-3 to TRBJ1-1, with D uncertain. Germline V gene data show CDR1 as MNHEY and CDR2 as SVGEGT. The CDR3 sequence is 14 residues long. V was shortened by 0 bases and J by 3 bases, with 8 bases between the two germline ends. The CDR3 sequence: CASSYSEWYTEAFF. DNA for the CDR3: TGTGCCAGCAGTTACTCGGAGTGGTACACTGAAGCTTTCTTT.

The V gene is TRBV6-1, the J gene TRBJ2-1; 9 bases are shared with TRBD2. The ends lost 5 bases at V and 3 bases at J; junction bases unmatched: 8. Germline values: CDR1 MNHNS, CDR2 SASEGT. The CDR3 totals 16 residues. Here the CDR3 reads CASSQGGLAYYNEQFF. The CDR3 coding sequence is TGTGCCAGCAGTCAAGGCGGACTAGCGTACTACAATGAGCAGTTCTTC.

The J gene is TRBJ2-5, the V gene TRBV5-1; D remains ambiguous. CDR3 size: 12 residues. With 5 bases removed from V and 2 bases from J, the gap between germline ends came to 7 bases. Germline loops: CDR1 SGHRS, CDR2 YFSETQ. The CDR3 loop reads CASRTDQETQYF. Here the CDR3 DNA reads TGCGCCAGCAGGACTGATCAAGAGACCCAGTACTTC.

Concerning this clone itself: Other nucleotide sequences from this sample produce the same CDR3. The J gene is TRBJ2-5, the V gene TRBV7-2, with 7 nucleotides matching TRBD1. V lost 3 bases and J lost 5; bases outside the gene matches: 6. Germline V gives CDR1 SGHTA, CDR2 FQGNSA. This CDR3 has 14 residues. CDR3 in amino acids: CASSFNRGRETQYF. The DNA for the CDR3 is TGTGCCAGCAGCTTCAACAGGGGAAGGGAGACCCAGTACTTC. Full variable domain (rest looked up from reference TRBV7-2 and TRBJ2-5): GAGVSQSPSNKVTEKGKDVELRCDPISGHTALYWYRQSLGQGLEFLIYFQGNSAPDKSGLPSDRFSAERTGGSVSTLTIQRTQQEDSAVYLCASSFNRGRETQYFGPGTRLLVL.

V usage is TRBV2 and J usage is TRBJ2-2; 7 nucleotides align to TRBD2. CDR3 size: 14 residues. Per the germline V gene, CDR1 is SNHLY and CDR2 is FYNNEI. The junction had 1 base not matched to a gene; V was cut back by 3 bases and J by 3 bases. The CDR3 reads CASSDGGYTGELFF. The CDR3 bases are TGTGCCAGCAGTGACGGGGGGTACACCGGGGAGCTGTTTTTT.

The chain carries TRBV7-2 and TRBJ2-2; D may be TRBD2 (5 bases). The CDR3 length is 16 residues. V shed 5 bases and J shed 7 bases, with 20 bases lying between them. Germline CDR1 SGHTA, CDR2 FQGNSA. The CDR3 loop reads CASSGWRAEEGGELFF. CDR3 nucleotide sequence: TGTGCCAGCAGCGGCTGGCGGGCAGAAGAGGGCGGGGAGCTGTTTTTT.

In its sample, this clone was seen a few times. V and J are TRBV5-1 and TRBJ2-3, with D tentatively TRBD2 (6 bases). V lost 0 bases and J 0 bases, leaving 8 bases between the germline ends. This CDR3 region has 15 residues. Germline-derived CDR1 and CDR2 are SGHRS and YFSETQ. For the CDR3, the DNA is TGCGCCAGCAGCTTGGGCGGGATTAGCACAGATACGCAGTATTTT. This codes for CASSLGGISTDTQYF.

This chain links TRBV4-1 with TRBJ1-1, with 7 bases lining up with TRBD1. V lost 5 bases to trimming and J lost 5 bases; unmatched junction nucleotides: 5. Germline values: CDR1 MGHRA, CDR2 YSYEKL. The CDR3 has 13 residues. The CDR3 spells CASSEGARTEAFF. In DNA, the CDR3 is TGCGCCAGCAGCGAGGGGGCGAGGACTGAAGCTTTCTTT.

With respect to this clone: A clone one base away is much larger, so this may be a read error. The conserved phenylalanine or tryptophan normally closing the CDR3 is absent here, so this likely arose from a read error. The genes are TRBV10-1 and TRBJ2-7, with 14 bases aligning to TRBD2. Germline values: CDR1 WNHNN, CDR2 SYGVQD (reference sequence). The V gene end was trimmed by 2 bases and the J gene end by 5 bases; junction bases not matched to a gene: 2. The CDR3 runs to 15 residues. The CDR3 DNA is TGCGCCAGCAGTGAGGGGACTAGCGGGAGCCACGAGCAGTACCTC. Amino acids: CASSEGTSGSHEQYL.

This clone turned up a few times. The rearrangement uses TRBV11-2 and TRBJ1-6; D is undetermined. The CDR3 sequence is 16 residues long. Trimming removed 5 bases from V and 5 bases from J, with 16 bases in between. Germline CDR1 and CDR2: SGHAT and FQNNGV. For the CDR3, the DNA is TGTGCCAGCAGCACCCGGGGTTATCGACATAATTCACCCCTCCACTTT. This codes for CASSTRGYRHNSPLHF.